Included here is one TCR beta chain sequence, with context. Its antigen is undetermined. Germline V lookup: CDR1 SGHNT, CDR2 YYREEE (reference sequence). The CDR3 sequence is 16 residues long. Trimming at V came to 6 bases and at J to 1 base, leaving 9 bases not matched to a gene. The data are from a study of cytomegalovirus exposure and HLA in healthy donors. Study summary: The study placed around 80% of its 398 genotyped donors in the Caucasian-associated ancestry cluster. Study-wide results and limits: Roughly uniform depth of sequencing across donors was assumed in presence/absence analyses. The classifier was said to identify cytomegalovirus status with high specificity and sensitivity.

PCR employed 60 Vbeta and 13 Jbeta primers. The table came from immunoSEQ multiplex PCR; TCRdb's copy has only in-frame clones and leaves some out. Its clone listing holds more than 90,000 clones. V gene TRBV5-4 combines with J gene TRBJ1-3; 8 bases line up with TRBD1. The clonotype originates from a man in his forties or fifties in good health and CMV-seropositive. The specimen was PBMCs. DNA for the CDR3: TGTGCCAGCACTCCAGGACAGGGTCGGTCTGGAAACACCATATATTTT. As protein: CASTPGQGRSGNTIYF.